Sequencing of this T cell receptor beta chain was carried out in a study of identical twins. Overall study findings and caveats: Zero-insertion analyses might be partly confounded by invariant T cells like MAIT and iNKT.

Germline CDR1 is SGHRS and CDR2 is YFSETQ. The CDR3 is made up of 15 amino acids. The V and J ends lost 0 bases and 2 bases, in that order; junction bases with no gene match: 3. TCRdb independently ran MiXCR on the 5' RACE reads; one entry per CDR3 protein. This sample has 450,000 or so distinct CDR3 sequences; approximately 17% occur once, and the top ten carry 12%. About this clonotype: Its target is unknown.

All donors were healthy, and all were Caucasian. This TCR came from a middle-aged man in good health. Sequencing was performed on naive T cells sorted from blood. The chain couples TRBV5-1 to TRBJ2-3, with 7 positions matching TRBD1. In nucleotides, the CDR3 is TGCGCCAGCAGCTTGGAAGGGGGCCCCACAGATACGCAGTATTTT. Protein product: CASSLEGGPTDTQYF.